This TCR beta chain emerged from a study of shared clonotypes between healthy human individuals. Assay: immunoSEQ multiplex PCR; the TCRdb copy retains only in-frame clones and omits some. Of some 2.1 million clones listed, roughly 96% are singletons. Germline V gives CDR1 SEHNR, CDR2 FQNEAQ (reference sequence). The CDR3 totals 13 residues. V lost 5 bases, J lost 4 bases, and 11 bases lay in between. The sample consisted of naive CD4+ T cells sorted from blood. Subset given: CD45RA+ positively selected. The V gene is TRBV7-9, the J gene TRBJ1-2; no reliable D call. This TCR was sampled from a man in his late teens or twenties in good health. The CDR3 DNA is TGTGCCAGCAGCGCTGGAGAACTCTATGGCTACACCTTC. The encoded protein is CASSAGELYGYTF.